This TCR beta chain was retrieved from a study of T-cell memory formation after mild COVID-19. The wider study: The two donors had largely donor-specific TCR clusters. Study outcomes and limitations: Cross-reactive memory apparently joined, as some responding clones appeared in pre-infection memory. CD4+ clones that contracted lay mainly in CM and EM; CD8+ ones lay in EMRA. Among clones contracting day 15 to 85, CD4/CD8 was balanced, whereas later expanders leaned CD4+.

Germline loops: CDR1 SGHVS, CDR2 FQNEAQ. Trimming cost V 2 bases and J 0 bases; bases outside gene matches: 7. The CDR3 has 17 amino acids. This clonotype was seen a few times. Its target is not known. A single record per CDR3 protein comes from TCRdb applying MiXCR to the 5' RACE reads. This sample has roughly 610,000 distinct CDR3 sequences, with 17% found just once. The genes are TRBV7-8 and TRBJ1-1, with 9 bases lining up with TRBD1. The material sequenced was PBMCs or a T cell subset sorted from them (not recorded which). The sequence was collected from an adult woman who had mild COVID-19 (a few samples of this study predate the infection). Cell type and time point are not known. The chain's CDR3 is CASSLIQGALMNTEAFF. CDR3 nucleotides: TGTGCCAGCAGCTTAATACAGGGGGCCCTGATGAACACTGAAGCTTTCTTT.